The 5 T cell receptor beta chains below were found in one sample sequenced in a study of tumor and adjacent non-tumor tissue in lung cancer. No cell sorting was done before RNA was extracted from the tissue. The library came from three nested PCR rounds adapted from ARM-PCR protocols. Using its own MiXCR run on the multiplex PCR reads, TCRdb lists one record per CDR3 protein. The profile shows roughly 75,000 distinct CDR3 sequences, roughly 80% of them singletons. Sequenced sample: lung tumor tissue. All receptors derive from a woman between 50 and 59 years old with non-small cell lung cancer.

This clonotype showed up just a few times. Sequence at one end of the junction differs from germline and may be a read error. CDR3 region: CASSQANDYTF. The CDR3 DNA reads TGTGCCAGCAGCCAAGCTAATGACTACACCTTC. The rearrangement uses TRBV4-1 and TRBJ1-2; D unresolved. Per the germline V gene, CDR1 is MGHRA and CDR2 is YSYEKL. CDR3 size: 11 residues.

As regards this clonotype: This is likely a read error, given that the CDR3 carries no conserved phenylalanine or tryptophan at its end. Because the CDR3's place on the DNA is in doubt, the DNA is left out and the CDR3 is given as listed by TCRdb. The chain carries TRBV20-1 and TRBJ2-5. The germline CDR1 and CDR2 sequences are DFQATT and SNEGSKA (reference sequence). From its first to its last residue, the CDR3 has 12 amino acids. The CDR3 sequence: CSARGGQETRYY.

On this clonotype: This CDR3 is missing its conserved last phenylalanine or tryptophan, likely due to a read error. Because the CDR3's place on the DNA is in doubt, the DNA is left out and the CDR3 is given as listed by TCRdb. The V and J genes are TRBV6-5 and TRBJ2-2; the table's TRBD1 call for D was not verified on the DNA. Germline V gene lookup returns CDR1 MNHEY and CDR2 SVGAGI. The CDR3 length equals 15 residues, ends included. The CDR3 loop reads CASSRTGLGTGEPFY.

A note on this clonotype: A much larger clone lies a single base off, so this may be a read error. The chain combines TRBV28 with TRBJ1-2, with 9 bases lining up with TRBD1. The germline CDR1 and CDR2 sequences are MDHEN and SYDVKM. The CDR3 covers 15 residues. Trimming removed 1 base from V and 10 bases from J; junction bases left unmatched: 10. The CDR3 DNA follows: TGTGCCAGCAGTTTATCCGACAGGGGGTCTAGAGACTACACCTTC. This sequence encodes CASSLSDRGSRDYTF.

The rearrangement uses TRBV5-4 and TRBJ2-7; D gene unclear. Germline values: CDR1 SGHNT, CDR2 YYREEE (reference sequence). Trimming pared 4 bases from V and 9 bases from J, leaving 11 bases between. The CDR3 spans 11 residues. CDR3 amino acids: CASSIADGQYF. CDR3 DNA sequence: TGTGCCAGCAGCATTGCGGACGGGCAGTACTTC.